Each of the 14 T cell receptor beta chains below was sequenced from the same sample in a study of shared clonotypes between healthy human individuals. Using immunoSEQ multiplex PCR, the repertoire was profiled, and TCRdb retains in-frame clones only, with some absent. The profile shows millions of clones, over 85% of them singletons. Input material: naive CD4+ T cells from PBMCs. Subset here: CD45RA+ positively selected. The receptors were gathered from a man between 18 and 35 years old in good health. Some clones in this sample may be carry-over from other donors' samples.

The chain links TRBV28 to TRBJ2-2; 9 bases match TRBD1. This CDR3 is built from 16 residues. The ends lost 5 bases at V and 3 bases at J; junction bases unmatched: 7. Germline CDR1 and CDR2: MDHEN and SYDVKM. The CDR3, as DNA: TGTGCCAGCAGTCCCCCGACAGGGGGTTACACCGGGGAGCTGTTTTTT. Protein: CASSPPTGGYTGELFF.

The J gene is TRBJ1-5, the V gene TRBV7-9; 7 positions agree with TRBD1. V dropped 5 bases and J dropped 7; count of bases not matched to a gene: 14. The CDR3 contains 16 residues. The germline CDR1 and CDR2 sequences are SEHNR and FQNEAQ (reference sequence). The CDR3 sequence: CASSNTGARGHQPQHF. CDR3 in DNA: TGTGCCAGCAGCAATACAGGGGCCCGGGGCCACCAGCCCCAGCATTTT.

V gene TRBV7-3 combines with J gene TRBJ2-1; TRBD2 matches 12 bases. Germline loops: CDR1 SGHTA, CDR2 FQGTGA. CDR3 length equals 15 residues. V gave up 6 bases and J gave up 3 bases; unmatched junction bases: 3. In nucleotides, the CDR3 is TGTGCCAGCAGGCTAGCGGGAGGGTACTACAATGAGCAGTTCTTC. This translates into CASRLAGGYYNEQFF.

The CDR3 protein is CASSAPALNTEAFF. DNA of the CDR3: TGTGCCAGCAGTGCCCCAGCGCTGAACACTGAAGCTTTCTTT. The chain joins TRBV27 to TRBJ1-1, with unresolved D. The CDR3 is made up of 14 amino acids. Germline CDR1 MNHEY, CDR2 SMNVEV (reference sequence). The germline V and J ends were trimmed by 5 bases and 0 bases, with 10 bases remaining between them.

This clone was counted a single time. V gene TRBV6-5 combines with J gene TRBJ1-1; D unresolved. CDR1 is MNHEY and CDR2 is SVGAGI in the germline V gene. V lost 1 base and J lost 1, with 4 bases in between. This CDR3 contains 13 residues. The DNA for the CDR3 is TGTGCCAGCAGTTACTACCAGAACACTGAAGCTTTCTTT. Protein sequence: CASSYYQNTEAFF.

The J gene is TRBJ1-5, the V gene TRBV2; no reliable D call. From germline, CDR1 is SNHLY and CDR2 FYNNEI. The ends were cut back, 2 bases at V and 4 bases at J, with 18 bases in the middle. The CDR3 contains 17 residues. CDR3 DNA sequence: TGTGCCAGCAGTGAACAGGTACTCCGGTCTAGAAATCAGCCCCAGCATTTT. This sequence encodes CASSEQVLRSRNQPQHF.

This rearrangement joins TRBV6-1 to TRBJ2-3; 7 bases agree with TRBD2. Germline V gene lookup returns CDR1 MNHNS and CDR2 SASEGT. V lost 6 bases, J lost 9 bases, and 15 bases stayed unmatched. The CDR3 length is 15 residues. The CDR3 reads CASRPARGRADTQYF. CDR3 in DNA: TGTGCCAGCAGACCTGCGCGTGGGAGGGCCGACACGCAGTATTTT.

The chain combines TRBV7-2 with TRBJ2-1, with D unclear. This CDR3 has 14 amino acids. V was shortened by 10 bases and J by 3 bases, with 16 bases between the two germline ends. Germline CDR1 and CDR2: SGHTA and FQGNSA. The CDR3 coding sequence is TGTGCCACCGCCGGATTTGACTTCTACAATGAGCAGTTCTTC. It yields the protein CATAGFDFYNEQFF.

This clone was observed once. J is TRBJ2-3 and V is TRBV7-9; D is possibly TRBD2 (6 bases). The V gene's germline CDR1 is SEHNR and CDR2 FQNEAQ (reference sequence). The CDR3 loop spans 17 amino acids. V lost 4 bases and J 2 bases, leaving 19 bases between the germline ends. The CDR3 coding sequence is TGTGCCAGCAGCTCTCCTTTAGGGCGGGGATTCACAGATACGCAGTATTTT. Its translation is CASSSPLGRGFTDTQYF.

The chain combines TRBV28 with TRBJ1-4; 8 bases map to TRBD1. V lost 6 bases, J lost 8 bases, and 5 bases stayed unmatched. Germline CDR1 MDHEN, CDR2 SYDVKM. The length of the CDR3 is 13 residues. CDR3 sequence: CASSSQGAEKLFF. As DNA, the CDR3 is TGTGCCAGCAGCTCGCAGGGGGCGGAAAAACTGTTTTTT. Using reference TRBV28 and TRBJ1-4 for the parts outside the CDR3, the full variable domain is DVKVTQSSRYLVKRTGEKVFLECVQDMDHENMFWYRQDPGLGLRLIYFSYDVKMKEKGDIPEGYSVSREKKERFSLILESASTNQTSMYLCASSSQGAEKLFFGSGTQLSVL.

V gene TRBV27 combines with J gene TRBJ2-2; D ambiguous. Per germline, CDR1 MNHEY and CDR2 SMNVEV (reference sequence). Trimming took 1 base from V and 4 from J, leaving 7 bases between them. The CDR3 loop spans 14 amino acids. The CDR3: CASSLFASTGELFF. The CDR3 nucleotides read TGTGCCAGCAGTTTATTCGCCAGCACCGGGGAGCTGTTTTTT.

In regard to this clone: The identical CDR3 is also encoded by other nucleotide sequences in the sample. The chain couples TRBV6-5 to TRBJ1-2; D is uncertain. Trimming left V 6 bases short and J 4 bases short, with 9 bases between. This CDR3 comprises 12 residues. Germline V gene lookup returns CDR1 MNHEY and CDR2 SVGAGI. The CDR3: CASRNDAYGYTF. CDR3 DNA: TGTGCCAGCAGAAATGATGCCTATGGCTACACCTTC.

The CDR3 loop reads CASSVAPDNTEAFF. In DNA, the CDR3 is TGTGCCAGCAGCGTAGCTCCAGATAACACTGAAGCTTTCTTT. V and J are TRBV9 and TRBJ1-1; D is undetermined. The CDR3 extends over 14 amino acids. Trimming pared 0 bases from V and 2 bases from J, leaving 8 bases between. The germline V gene encodes CDR1 SGDLS and CDR2 YYNGEE. Full variable domain (remainder filled in from reference TRBV9 and TRBJ1-1): DSGVTQTPKHLITATGQRVTLRCSPRSGDLSVYWYQQSLDQGLQFLIQYYNGEERAKGNILERFSAQQFPDLHSELNLSSLELGDSALYFCASSVAPDNTEAFFGQGTRLTVV.

CDR3 in amino acids: CASSLGHTNTEAFF. CDR3 DNA sequence: TGTGCCAGCAGCCTGGGACACACGAACACTGAAGCTTTCTTT. This chain connects TRBV4-2 to TRBJ1-1, with D possibly being TRBD1 (6 bases). The CDR3 extends over 14 amino acids. V was clipped by 4 bases and J by 1 base, with 10 bases between them. Germline V gene sequence: CDR1 LGHNA, CDR2 YNFKEQ.